This passage covers 28 T cell receptor beta chains from one sample sequenced in a study of regulatory and conventional T cells in RAG deficiency. The table came from immunoSEQ multiplex PCR; TCRdb's copy has only in-frame clones and leaves some out. The profile shows around 30,000 clones, roughly 96% of them singletons. Blood CD4+ CD25-low CD127-high conventional T cells supplied the genomic DNA template. This same sample was also taken into another study, of regulatory T cells. Per that paper: Amplification used 52 TRBV primers and 13 TRBJ primers.

What was sequenced was CD25- CD4+ T cells sorted from blood. Receptors originate from a human donor in good health.

The chain employs TRBV7-2 and TRBJ2-3, with 7 bases lining up with TRBD2. V dropped 5 bases and J dropped 0; count of bases not matched to a gene: 8. This CDR3 region has 16 residues. Germline CDR1 is SGHTA and CDR2 is FQGNSA. DNA of the CDR3: TGTGCCAGCAGCCCCTCCGCCGGGGGGAGCACAGATACGCAGTATTTT. Translation: CASSPSAGGSTDTQYF.

V usage is TRBV29-1 and J usage is TRBJ2-7, with a tentative D call TRBD2 (6 bases). Germline loops: CDR1 SQVTM, CDR2 ANQGSEA. The CDR3 is made up of 12 amino acids. The V and J ends lost 7 bases and 0 bases respectively, with 10 bases between them. For the CDR3, the DNA is TGCAGCGGTGGGGACTTCTCCTACGAGCAGTACTTC. This codes for CSGGDFSYEQYF.

The J gene is TRBJ1-6, the V gene TRBV5-1; D possibly corresponds to TRBD1 (6 bases). The V gene lost 1 base and the J gene lost 3 bases, with 14 bases spanning the gap. The length of the CDR3 is 17 residues. In germline, CDR1 is SGHRS, CDR2 YFSETQ. The CDR3 DNA sequence: TGCGCCAGCAGCTTGACAGGGATAGAACGCTATAATTCACCCCTCCACTTT. Encoded protein: CASSLTGIERYNSPLHF.

CDR3 region: CASSRRAGGETQYF. DNA for the CDR3: TGCGCCAGCAGCCGCCGGGCGGGGGGGGAGACCCAGTACTTC. This chain links TRBV5-1 with TRBJ2-5; 9 bases line up with TRBD2. After removal of 4 bases from V and 5 bases from J, the junction contained 6 bases not matched to a gene. CDR3 length: 14 amino acids. Germline assignment: CDR1 SGHRS and CDR2 YFSETQ.

The chain uses TRBV2 and TRBJ2-3, with 8 bases fitting TRBD2. V trimming: 3 bases; J trimming: 8 bases; junction bases outside the gene matches: 7. The V gene's germline CDR1 is SNHLY and CDR2 FYNNEI. The CDR3 is 14 amino acids. The CDR3 coding sequence is TGTGCCAGCAGTGATGGGGTAGCGGGAACTACGCAGTATTTT. Translated: CASSDGVAGTTQYF.

The chain is built from TRBV2 and TRBJ2-1; 9 nucleotides line up with TRBD2. The germline CDR1 and CDR2 sequences are SNHLY and FYNNEI. V was pared by 6 bases and J by 0 bases, with 6 bases of the junction left unmatched. The CDR3 loop spans 16 amino acids. The CDR3 coding sequence is TGTGCCAGCAGACCAACACTAGCGGGCTCCTACAATGAGCAGTTCTTC. Amino acids: CASRPTLAGSYNEQFF.

The chain has TRBV5-1 and TRBJ2-1; D not certain. The CDR3 contains 16 residues. V was shortened by 5 bases and J by 0 bases, with 15 bases between the two germline ends. Per germline, CDR1 SGHRS and CDR2 YFSETQ. CDR3 in DNA: TGCGCCAGCAGACGTTCGCCTCCGAGCTCCTACAATGAGCAGTTCTTC. Residues: CASRRSPPSSYNEQFF.

The chain carries TRBV15 and TRBJ2-7; TRBD1 matches 8 bases. This CDR3 spans 14 amino acids. The trim removed 9 bases at V and 0 bases at J, leaving 7 bases unmatched. CDR1 is LNHNV and CDR2 is YYDKDF in the germline V gene (reference sequence). The chain's CDR3 is CATDTGGSSYEQYF. DNA for the CDR3: TGTGCCACTGATACAGGGGGGAGCTCCTACGAGCAGTACTTC.

The chain uses TRBV30 and TRBJ1-5, with D possibly matching TRBD1 (5 bases). Germline V gene sequence: CDR1 GTSNPN, CDR2 SVGIG (reference sequence). This CDR3 is 13 amino acids long. Trimming removed 0 bases from V and 3 bases from J, with 6 bases in between. The CDR3 here is CAWSVGANQPQHF. For the CDR3, the DNA is TGTGCCTGGAGTGTAGGGGCCAATCAGCCCCAGCATTTT.

The V call is TRBV5-1, the J call TRBJ2-3; D is perhaps TRBD2 (5 bases). Germline V gene lookup returns CDR1 SGHRS and CDR2 YFSETQ. V was shortened by 0 bases and J by 2 bases, with 13 bases between the two germline ends. The CDR3 contains 16 residues. This CDR3 reads CASSLEVRGLTDTQYF. The CDR3, as DNA: TGCGCCAGCAGCTTGGAGGTTCGGGGTCTCACAGATACGCAGTATTTT.

The chain links TRBV15 to TRBJ2-1; 8 nucleotides line up with TRBD1. The V gene's germline CDR1 is LNHNV and CDR2 YYDKDF (reference sequence). The J segment lost 2 bases and the V segment lost 3 bases, leaving 6 bases of the junction unmatched. The CDR3 covers 16 residues. The CDR3 DNA is TGTGCCACCAGCAGCGGACAGGGCGGGGCCTACAATGAGCAGTTCTTC. This encodes CATSSGQGGAYNEQFF.

This chain uses TRBV7-8 with TRBJ2-3; 10 bases match TRBD2. This CDR3 has 15 amino acids. J gave up 3 bases and V 5 bases, and 5 bases lay outside the gene matches. Germline V gene data show CDR1 as SGHVS and CDR2 as FQNEAQ. CDR3 bases: TGTGCCAGCAGCCCATTAGCGGGGGGTACAGATACGCAGTATTTT. Residues: CASSPLAGGTDTQYF.

The chain has TRBV7-9 and TRBJ1-4; D unclear. Trimming left V 5 bases short and J 12 bases short, with 16 bases between. CDR3 length: 13 amino acids. CDR1 is SEHNR, CDR2 FQNEAQ, per germline (reference sequence). The chain's CDR3 is CASSLRREGELFF. Here the CDR3 DNA reads TGTGCCAGCAGCCTCAGGCGAGAGGGTGAACTGTTTTTT.

This clone was seen more than once but under ten times. In nucleotides, the CDR3 is TGTGCCAGCAGCGTAGGGGGAGTCACAGATACGCAGTATTTT. The encoded protein is CASSVGGVTDTQYF. The chain is built from TRBV9 and TRBJ2-3; D may be TRBD2 (5 bases). This CDR3 region has 14 residues. CDR1 is SGDLS, CDR2 YYNGEE, per germline. With 0 bases removed from V and 2 bases from J, the gap between germline ends came to 7 bases.

The chain is built from TRBV9 and TRBJ1-2; D ambiguous. V lost 3 bases to trimming and J lost 8 bases, with 17 bases between them. From germline, CDR1 is SGDLS and CDR2 YYNGEE. There are 14 residues in the CDR3. This chain's CDR3 is CASSALVTERGYTF. In nucleotides, the CDR3 is TGTGCCAGCAGCGCATTAGTCACGGAGCGCGGCTACACCTTC. Full variable domain (outside the CDR3, taken from reference TRBV9 and TRBJ1-2): DSGVTQTPKHLITATGQRVTLRCSPRSGDLSVYWYQQSLDQGLQFLIQYYNGEERAKGNILERFSAQQFPDLHSELNLSSLELGDSALYFCASSALVTERGYTFGSGTRLTVV.

The CDR3 region has the DNA TGCGCCAGCAGTCAACAGGGCGGGACAGGGTACAATCAGCCCCAGCATTTT. Encoded protein: CASSQQGGTGYNQPQHF. The gene calls are TRBV23-1 and TRBJ1-5; TRBD1 agrees at 9 bases. TRBV23-1 counts as an open reading frame of uncertain function. With 2 bases clipped from V and 3 bases from J, the junction kept 8 bases outside the gene matches. The CDR3 loop spans 17 amino acids.

This chain uses TRBV18 with TRBJ1-4, with 9 bases lining up with TRBD1. The CDR3 is 16 residues long. Germline values: CDR1 KGHSH, CDR2 LQKENI. V trimming: 1 base; J trimming: 1 base; junction bases outside the gene matches: 1. CDR3 amino acids: CASSPRQGGTNEKLFF. CDR3 nucleotides: TGTGCCAGCTCACCACGACAGGGGGGAACTAATGAAAAACTGTTTTTT.

Comments on this clone: Other DNA sequences of this sample code for an identical CDR3. The V gene is TRBV2, the J gene TRBJ2-3; a possible D gene is TRBD1 (5 bases). The CDR3 length is 14 residues. Germline loops: CDR1 SNHLY, CDR2 FYNNEI. Between the trimmed V and J ends, which lost 1 base and 2 bases, there was a span of 7 bases. CDR3 residues: CASSEVRVTDTQYF. In DNA, the CDR3 is TGTGCCAGCAGTGAAGTCAGGGTCACAGATACGCAGTATTTT.

CDR3 protein: CASSLFNRVGGYTF. The CDR3, as DNA: TGTGCCAGCAGTTTATTTAACAGGGTAGGCGGCTACACCTTC. The chain combines TRBV28 with TRBJ1-2, with D perhaps matching TRBD1 (6 bases). Germline CDR1 is MDHEN and CDR2 is SYDVKM. V lost 1 base and J lost 8, with 14 bases in between. CDR3 size: 14 residues.

V is TRBV15 and J is TRBJ1-4; D might be TRBD1 (5 bases). The CDR3 loop spans 17 amino acids. Trimming cost V 0 bases and J 7 bases, with 18 bases left between them. From germline, CDR1 is LNHNV and CDR2 YYDKDF (reference sequence). CDR3 in amino acids: CATSRDLRGDLGEKLFF. DNA of the CDR3: TGTGCCACCAGCAGAGATCTTCGGGGGGACTTGGGTGAAAAACTGTTTTTT.

V usage is TRBV29-1 and J usage is TRBJ1-1; a possible D gene is TRBD1 (6 bases). V dropped 4 bases and J dropped 4 bases, with 7 bases sitting between them. CDR1 and CDR2 from the germline V gene are SQVTM and ANQGSEA. CDR3 size: 11 residues. The DNA for the CDR3 is TGCAGCGTTGGGACAGTCACTGAAGCTTTCTTT. It encodes CSVGTVTEAFF.

This clone has a handful of counts. The rearrangement uses TRBV30 and TRBJ1-1, with a weak D call TRBD1 (5 bases). The germline V and J ends were trimmed by 0 bases and 12 bases, with 20 bases remaining between them. Germline lookup yields CDR1 GTSNPN and CDR2 SVGIG (reference sequence). CDR3 length equals 14 residues. The CDR3 coding sequence is TGTGCCTGGAGTGTACTCGTGGAGTCGGGGGAAACTTTCTTT. This translates into CAWSVLVESGETFF.

The chain recombines TRBV2 with TRBJ1-2, with D tentatively TRBD1 (5 bases). Germline CDR1 SNHLY, CDR2 FYNNEI. The CDR3 length is 13 residues. The V gene lost 6 bases and the J gene lost 5 bases, with 13 bases spanning the gap. CDR3 region: CASSTGVLYGYTF. CDR3 DNA: TGTGCCAGCAGCACAGGAGTACTATATGGCTACACCTTC.

The V gene is TRBV7-3, the J gene TRBJ2-3; 8 nucleotides line up with TRBD1. Germline V lookup: CDR1 SGHTA, CDR2 FQGTGA. The length of the CDR3 is 15 residues. Germline trimming cut 4 bases from V and 0 bases from J; bases unmatched to any gene: 3. CDR3 loop: CASSSDRASTDTQYF. The CDR3 coding sequence is TGTGCCAGCAGCTCGGACAGGGCTAGCACAGATACGCAGTATTTT.

The chain carries TRBV5-5 and TRBJ1-3; weak D call: TRBD1 (6 bases). V lost 1 base and J 4 bases, leaving 9 bases between the germline ends. CDR1 SGHKS and CDR2 YYEKEE come from the germline V gene (reference sequence). There are 14 residues in the CDR3. The CDR3 sequence is CASSLYQGGNTIYF. The CDR3 DNA reads TGTGCCAGCAGCTTGTACCAGGGGGGAAACACCATATATTTT.

This sequence joins TRBV11-2 and TRBJ1-3; TRBD1 is a possible D gene (5 bases). The CDR3 is 17 amino acids. Deletions cut 6 bases from V and 4 bases from J, with 22 bases between. Per germline, CDR1 SGHAT and CDR2 FQNNGV. The CDR3 spells CASRTPGLRTFGNTIYF. The CDR3 nucleotides read TGTGCCAGCAGGACCCCGGGACTCAGGACGTTCGGAAACACCATATATTTT.

The V and J genes are TRBV5-1 and TRBJ2-5, with 7 bases identical to TRBD1. V gave up 4 bases and J gave up 5 bases; unmatched junction bases: 8. The CDR3 is made up of 14 amino acids. Germline values: CDR1 SGHRS, CDR2 YFSETQ. This CDR3 is CASSLWTGGETQYF. CDR3 in DNA: TGCGCCAGCAGCCTCTGGACAGGCGGCGAGACCCAGTACTTC.

On this clone itself: A junction end diverges from the germline sequence, so it may reflect a read error. Additional DNA sequences in this sample encode the identical CDR3. This sequence joins TRBV9 and TRBJ1-6; possible D gene TRBD1, 6 bases. The germline gives CDR1 SGDLS, CDR2 YYNGEE. This CDR3 has 15 amino acids. DNA of the CDR3: TGTGCCAGCAGCGAGACGGGACACTATAATTCCCCCCTCCACTTT. Translation gives CASSETGHYNSPLHF.